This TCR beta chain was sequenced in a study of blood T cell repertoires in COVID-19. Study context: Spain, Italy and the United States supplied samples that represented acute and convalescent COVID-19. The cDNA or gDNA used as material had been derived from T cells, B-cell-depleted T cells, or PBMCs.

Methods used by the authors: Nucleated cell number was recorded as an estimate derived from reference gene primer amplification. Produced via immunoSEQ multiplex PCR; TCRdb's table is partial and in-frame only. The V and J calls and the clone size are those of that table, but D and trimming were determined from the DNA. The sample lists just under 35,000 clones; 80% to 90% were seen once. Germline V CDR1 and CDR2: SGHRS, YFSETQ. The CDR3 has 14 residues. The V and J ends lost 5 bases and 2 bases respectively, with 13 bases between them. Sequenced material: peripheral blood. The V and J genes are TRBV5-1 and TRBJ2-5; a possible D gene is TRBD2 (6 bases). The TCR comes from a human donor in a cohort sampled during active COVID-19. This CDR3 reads CASSFGGDQETQYF. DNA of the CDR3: TGCGCCAGCAGTTTCGGAGGGGATCAAGAGACCCAGTACTTC.